This T cell receptor beta chain was captured in a study of cytomegalovirus exposure and HLA in healthy donors. For the study at large: Researchers found that approximately 77% of 398 genotyped donors fell within the Caucasian-associated ancestry cluster. Study-wide results and caveats: The study flagged about 150 TCR beta chains as cytomegalovirus-associated.

The CDR3 sequence is 14 residues long. The germline V gene encodes CDR1 SGHVS and CDR2 FNYEAQ. The trim removed 5 bases at V and 7 bases at J, leaving 11 bases unmatched. In the PCR, 60 Vbeta and 13 Jbeta primers were used. This table comes from immunoSEQ multiplex PCR, and its TCRdb copy is limited to in-frame clones, with some not included. The sample lists over 150,000 clones; 80% were seen once. This clone was counted between two and nine times. Its antigen is unidentified. The chain links TRBV7-6 to TRBJ2-7; 7 bases fit TRBD1. The sequence was collected from a man between 25 and 39 years old in good health and CMV-seropositive. The sequenced sample was PBMCs. The CDR3 DNA reads as TGTGCCAGCAGCCTTAGGGACAGCGTAAGTGAGCAGTACTTC. Protein product: CASSLRDSVSEQYF.